This TCR beta chain was retrieved from a study of CD8 T cells in ankylosing spondylitis. Study-wide results and caveats: Disease-linked clones were found to be CD8+ and relatively rare in peripheral blood. Characteristic, it appeared, of ankylosing spondylitis blood was a TCR beta motif of fewer than 10 highly homologous variants. Reports say disease-linked clones showed up significantly more in matched ankylosing spondylitis synovial fluid.

Unmatched junction bases numbered 7, after V lost 5 bases and J lost 4 bases. The CDR3 covers 13 residues. Germline-derived CDR1 and CDR2 are DFQATT and SNEGSKA (reference sequence). Generation of TCR beta libraries employed quantitative 5'-RACE incorporating molecular barcodes. TCRdb used MiXCR to reprocess the 5' RACE reads, holding one entry per CDR3 protein. This sample yields about 340,000 distinct CDR3 sequences, of which approximately 15% are seen a single time; approximately 1% belongs to the top ten. A note on this clonotype: Its antigen is undetermined.

The sequenced material came from blood, either unsorted or a sorted T cell fraction (not recorded which). This sequence was found in a male donor with ankylosing spondylitis or in good health (not recorded which). This chain links TRBV20-1 with TRBJ2-7, with 8 bases aligning to TRBD2. CDR3 loop: CSAPGLGDYEQYF. The CDR3 coding sequence is TGCAGTGCTCCGGGACTAGGGGATTACGAGCAGTACTTC.